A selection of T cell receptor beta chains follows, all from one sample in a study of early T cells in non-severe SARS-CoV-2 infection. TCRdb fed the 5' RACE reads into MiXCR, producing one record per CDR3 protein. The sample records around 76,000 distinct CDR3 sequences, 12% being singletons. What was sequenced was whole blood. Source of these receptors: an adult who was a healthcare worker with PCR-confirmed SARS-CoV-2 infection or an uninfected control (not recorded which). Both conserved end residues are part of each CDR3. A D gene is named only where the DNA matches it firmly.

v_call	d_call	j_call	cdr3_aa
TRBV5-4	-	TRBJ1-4	CASSPRGGAANEKLFF
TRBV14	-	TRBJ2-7	CASSQGRRLGAYEQYF
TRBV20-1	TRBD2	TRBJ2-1	CSAAGLAYNEQFF
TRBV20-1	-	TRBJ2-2	CSASFSSSTGELFF
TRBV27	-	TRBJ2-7	CASSRRNSYEQYF
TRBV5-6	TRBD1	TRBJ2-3	CASETGGLVDTQYF
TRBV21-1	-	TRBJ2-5	CASSSLSNGRIGETQYF
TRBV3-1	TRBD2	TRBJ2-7	CASRGAYEQYF
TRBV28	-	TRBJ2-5	CASSKGGQETQYF
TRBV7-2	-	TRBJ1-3	CASSLLPGQYSGNTIYF
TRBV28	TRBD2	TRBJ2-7	CASSGGSYEQYF
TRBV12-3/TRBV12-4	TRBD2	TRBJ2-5	CASSLLAGEETQYF
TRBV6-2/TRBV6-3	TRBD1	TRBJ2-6	CASRTNRGGANVLTF
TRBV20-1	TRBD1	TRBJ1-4	CSAHQGAGEKLFF
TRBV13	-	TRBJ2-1	CASSLGPNNEQFF
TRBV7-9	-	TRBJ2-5	CASSLEEEETQYF
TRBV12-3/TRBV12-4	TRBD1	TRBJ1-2	CASRPSTGDYTF
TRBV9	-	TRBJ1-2	CASSANTPNYGYTF
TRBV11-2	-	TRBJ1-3	CASSPALASGNTIYF
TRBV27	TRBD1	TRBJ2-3	CASSNRGPVDTQYF
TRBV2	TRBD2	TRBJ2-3	CASSPGTSGADTQYF
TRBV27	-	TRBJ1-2	CASRGAGRYGYTF
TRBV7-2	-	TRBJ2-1	CASSFLGGGRVNEQFF
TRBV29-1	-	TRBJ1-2	CSVEGAMQAYGYTF
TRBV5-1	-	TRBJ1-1	CASSLVGGVRGNTEAFF
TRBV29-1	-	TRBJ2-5	CSVEGPDQETQYF
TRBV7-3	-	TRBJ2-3	CASSSQSTDTQYF
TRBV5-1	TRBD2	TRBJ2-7	CASTPGGGKYEQYF
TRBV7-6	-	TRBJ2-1	CASSLAATSSYNEQFF
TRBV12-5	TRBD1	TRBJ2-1	CASGLNPTQGAWNEQFF
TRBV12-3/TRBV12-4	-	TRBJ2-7	CASSPWGAGSYEQYF
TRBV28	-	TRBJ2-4	CASSFKRGSKNIQYF
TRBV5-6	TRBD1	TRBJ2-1	CASSSDEDRDYNEQFF
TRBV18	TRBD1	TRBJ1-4	CATRTGGAEKLFF
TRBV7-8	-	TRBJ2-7	CASSLALSGYEQYF
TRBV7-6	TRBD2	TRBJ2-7	CASSPPPQSGSWYEQYF
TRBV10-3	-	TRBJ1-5	CAISGGPNNQPQHF
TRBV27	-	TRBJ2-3	CASSFLPTDTQYF
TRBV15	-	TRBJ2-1	CATSRGAGNEQFF
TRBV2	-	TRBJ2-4	CASSEGQERIQYF
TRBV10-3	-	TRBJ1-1	CAIRRDLNTEAFF
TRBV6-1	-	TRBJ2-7	CASSEMGEQYF
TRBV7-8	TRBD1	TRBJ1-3	CASSPQGAENTIYF
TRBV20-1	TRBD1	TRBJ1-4	CSASGGRGPTNEKLFF
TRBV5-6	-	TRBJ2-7	CASSLPGPYYEQYF
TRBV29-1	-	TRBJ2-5	CSVGPQETQYF
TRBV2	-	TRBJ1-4	CASERSQNEKLFF
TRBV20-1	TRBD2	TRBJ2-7	CSASRPTSGAGEQYF
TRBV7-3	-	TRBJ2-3	CASSFGYGDTQYF
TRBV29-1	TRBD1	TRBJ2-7	CSVGTGTYEQYF
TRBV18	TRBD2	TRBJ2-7	CASSPTGLGGLTSYEQYF